Included here is one T cell receptor (beta chain) sequence, with context. No antigen is known for it. Base qualities are not provided; no much larger clone lies one nucleotide away. A distance of 23 bases separates the germline ends of V and J, which lose 1 base and 7 bases respectively. The germline V gene sets CDR1 to MDHEN and CDR2 to SYDVKM. The CDR3 spans 18 residues, from the cysteine through the phenylalanine. Kept here is only the CDR3 DNA, which spans 54 bases and is read in frame from base 1. Tumor samples were collected prior to definitive surgery or chemotherapy. Genomic DNA was extracted by the MD Anderson Biospecimen Extraction Resource, and TCR sequencing was done by the MD Anderson Cancer Genomics Laboratory. The roughly 100 tumor samples underwent high-throughput TCR profiling using ImmunoSEQ. The published analysis was carried out like this. To measure repertoire diversity, the metrics used were richness (unique productive sequences), clonality, evenness and relatedness, and the Bhattacharyya coefficient was used to assess similarity between samples. A sensitivity analysis excluded TCRs with fewer than two reads and gave consistent conclusions. TCRdb took this table from immuneACCESS and kept in-frame rearrangements with V and J called. Such tables lack part of the clones; where checked against another copy, unresolved V genes explain under half of the gap, and the rest is unexplained. That table gives V, J and clone size, and the DNA gave D and trimming. Counted in this sample were about 6,600 clones; approximately 79% of them appeared once. Together, the top ten hold 6.5% to 8.5% of the sample.

The data were taken from a study of high-grade serous ovarian cancer treatment subgroups (dated by TCRdb to the early 2020s). About the full investigation: On average, each sample produced more than 13,000 sequencing reads and approximately 8,100 unique TCR beta rearrangements. The study profiled TCR beta repertoires in high-grade serous ovarian cancer patients grouped by complete gross resection or neoadjuvant chemotherapy response under a laparoscopic triage algorithm. Of the approximately 30 patients in the cohort, some ten had no residual disease after primary surgery (R0), some ten were excellent NACT responders, and some ten were poor NACT responders. In total there were approximately 94 samples, since every patient provided one primary tumor sample and two metastatic tumor samples.

Findings and caveats that apply to the study as a whole: Neoantigen level correlated positively with TCR clonal relatedness, and copy number variation and mutation load from whole-genome sequencing showed a positive trend with TCR clonal relatedness. The TCR repertoire analyses centered on CDR3, leaving CDR1 and CDR2 unanalyzed. Because bulk tumor TCR sequencing provided no spatial information, insight into HGSC tumor complexity and diversity was limited. Repertoire similarity between tumors of the same patient ranged about 0.095 to 0.79, whereas almost no similarity was seen between different patients.

This TCR derives from a human donor with high-grade serous ovarian cancer. Sequencing was performed on tumor tissue. The rearrangement combines TRBV28 with TRBJ1-5; tentative D gene TRBD1, with 6 bases matching. For the CDR3, the sequence is CASSLLIIGWNRDQPQHF. The sequence in DNA is TGTGCCAGCAGTTTATTAATTATAGGGTGGAACAGGGACCAGCCCCAGCATTTT.